The T cell receptor beta chain described here comes from a study of T cell responses to AZD1222 COVID-19 vaccine. Study information: Analysis merged second doses at about 4 or about 12 weeks.

CDR1 MNHEY and CDR2 SVGAGI come from the germline V gene. Trimming took 6 bases from V and 0 from J; bases not matched to a gene: 6. This CDR3 contains 15 residues. Repertoires were generated with immunoSEQ multiplex PCR, while TCRdb's copy carries only in-frame clones and drops some. The sample holds 140,000 to 150,000 clones, 90% to 95% seen once. The chain is built from TRBV6-5 and TRBJ1-1; 8 nucleotides align to TRBD1. The source is an adult in good health. The sequencing here drew on peripheral blood, taken on day 0 of AZD1222 vaccination. CDR3 sequence: CASSRGQAMNTEAFF. Written as DNA, the CDR3 is TGTGCCAGCAGCCGGGGACAGGCGATGAACACTGAAGCTTTCTTT.